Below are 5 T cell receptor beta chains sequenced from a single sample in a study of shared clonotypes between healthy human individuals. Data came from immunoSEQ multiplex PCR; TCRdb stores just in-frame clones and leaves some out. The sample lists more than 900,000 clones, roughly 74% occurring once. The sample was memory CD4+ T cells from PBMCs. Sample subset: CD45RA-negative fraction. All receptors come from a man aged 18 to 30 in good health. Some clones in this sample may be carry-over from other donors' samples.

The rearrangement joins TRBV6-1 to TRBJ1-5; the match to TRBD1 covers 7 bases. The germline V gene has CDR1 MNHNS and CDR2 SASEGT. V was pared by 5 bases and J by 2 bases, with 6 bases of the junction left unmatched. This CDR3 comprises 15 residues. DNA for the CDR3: TGTGCCAGCAGTCCAGTAACAGGGGGCAATCAGCCCCAGCATTTT. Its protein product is CASSPVTGGNQPQHF.

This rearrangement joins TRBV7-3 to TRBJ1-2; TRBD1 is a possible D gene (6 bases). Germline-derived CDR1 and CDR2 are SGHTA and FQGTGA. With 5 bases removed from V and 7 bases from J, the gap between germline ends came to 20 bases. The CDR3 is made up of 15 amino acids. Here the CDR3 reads CASSLSLRTETGYTF. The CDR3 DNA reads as TGTGCCAGCAGCCTTTCCCTACGGACAGAGACTGGCTACACCTTC.

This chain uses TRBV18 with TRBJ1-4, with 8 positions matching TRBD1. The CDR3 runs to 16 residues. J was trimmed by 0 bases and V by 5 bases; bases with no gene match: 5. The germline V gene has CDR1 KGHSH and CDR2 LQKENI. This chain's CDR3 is CASSRTGSPTNEKLFF. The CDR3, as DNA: TGTGCCAGCTCAAGGACAGGGAGCCCAACTAATGAAAAACTGTTTTTT.

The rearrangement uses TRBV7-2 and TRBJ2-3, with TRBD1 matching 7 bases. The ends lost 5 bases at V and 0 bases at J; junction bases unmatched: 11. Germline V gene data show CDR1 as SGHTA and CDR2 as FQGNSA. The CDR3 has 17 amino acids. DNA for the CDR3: TGTGCCAGCAGCCCAAAATCTTCGGGACAGAGCACAGATACGCAGTATTTT. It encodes CASSPKSSGQSTDTQYF.

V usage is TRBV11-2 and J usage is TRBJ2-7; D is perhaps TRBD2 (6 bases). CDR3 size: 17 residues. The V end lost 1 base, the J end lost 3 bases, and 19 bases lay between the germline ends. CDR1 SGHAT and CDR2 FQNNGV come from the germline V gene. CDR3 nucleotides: TGTGCCAGCAGCTTAGGGGCGACGTGGGGGGAGGACTACGAGCAGTACTTC. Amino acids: CASSLGATWGEDYEQYF.